This T cell receptor beta chain was found in a study of beta chain features in type 1 diabetes. Background on the study: Comparable age, gender and cell yields were observed in patients relative to healthy donors. Study findings and constraints: Among all four CD4+ subsets, Type 1 diabetes patients had TCRB CDR3s that were moderately but significantly shorter. Lower insertion and higher deletion counts appeared at VDJ junctions in type 1 diabetes patients.

Looked up from germline, CDR1 is MNHEY and CDR2 is SMNVEV (reference sequence). This CDR3 has 15 amino acids. Between the trimmed V and J ends, which lost 8 bases and 4 bases, there was a span of 18 bases. Cells sorted by CD45RO/CCR7/CD25/CD127/CD95/CD27 comprised CD4+ naive, central memory, regulatory and stem cell-like memory cells. This clone was observed a few times. Antigen specificity is unknown. Sequenced material consisted of expressed TCRB transcripts (all of the isolated RNA was reverse transcribed). TCRdb keeps only in-frame clones here, not all; method: immunoSEQ multiplex PCR. Among hundreds of thousands of clones listed, approximately 11% were seen once.

This TCR derives from a man younger than 45 with type 1 diabetes. Sequencing input: naive CD4+ T cells from blood. The chain recombines TRBV27 with TRBJ2-1; D uncertain. This CDR3 reads CASRRQMAGYNEQFF. In DNA form, the CDR3 reads TGTGCCAGCCGACGGCAGATGGCCGGGTACAATGAGCAGTTCTTC.